This T cell receptor beta chain was retrieved from a study of resident and recirculating memory T cells in vitiligo. The method was immunoSEQ multiplex PCR; TCRdb's version includes in-frame clones alone and lacks a portion of them. Of 40,000 to 50,000 clones in the sample, about nine tenths are singletons; the top ten hold roughly 5%. The sequenced material came from blood. The sequence derives from a male donor with vitiligo.

The DNA for the CDR3 is TGTGCCAGCAGATTTCTAGGAAGGGGAGATACGCAGTATTTT. Translation: CASRFLGRGDTQYF. The chain couples TRBV5-8 to TRBJ2-3; D might be TRBD1 (5 bases). Trimming removed 5 bases from V and 5 bases from J, with 15 bases in between. The CDR3 is 14 amino acids. Germline CDR1 SGHTS, CDR2 YDEGEE.